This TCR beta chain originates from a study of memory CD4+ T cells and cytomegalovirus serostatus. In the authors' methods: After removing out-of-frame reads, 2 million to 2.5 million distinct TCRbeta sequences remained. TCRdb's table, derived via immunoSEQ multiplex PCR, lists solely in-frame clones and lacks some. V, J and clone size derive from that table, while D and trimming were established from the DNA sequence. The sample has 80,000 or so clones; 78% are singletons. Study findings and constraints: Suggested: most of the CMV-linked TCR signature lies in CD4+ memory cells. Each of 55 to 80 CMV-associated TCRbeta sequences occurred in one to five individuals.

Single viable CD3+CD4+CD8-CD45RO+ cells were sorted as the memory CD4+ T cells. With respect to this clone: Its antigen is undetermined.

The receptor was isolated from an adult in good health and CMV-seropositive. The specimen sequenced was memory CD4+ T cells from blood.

In DNA, the CDR3 is TGTGCCAGCAGCCCGGACAGGGGGAGGCCTGAAGCTTTCTTT. Translation gives CASSPDRGRPEAFF. The chain joins TRBV6-5 to TRBJ1-1; the match to TRBD1 covers 10 bases. Germline V gene sequence: CDR1 MNHEY, CDR2 SVGAGI. V was clipped by 6 bases and J by 6 bases; unmatched bases: 7. There are 14 residues in the CDR3.